This T cell receptor (beta chain) is from a study of cytomegalovirus exposure and HLA in healthy donors. Study outcomes and limitations: A later look showed TCR association rates differing by HLA locus, highest for DRB1 and lowest for HLA-C. By a later analysis, the bulk of CMV-associated TCR beta chains appeared HLA-restricted.

Comment on this clone: The target antigen is unknown.

With 60 Vbeta and 13 Jbeta primers, the PCR was carried out. TCRdb's copy holds only in-frame clones and misses some; the assay was immunoSEQ multiplex PCR. The sample comprises about 200,000 clones, roughly 80% of which are singletons, and around 1.6% rests with the top ten. Trimming at V came to 0 bases and at J to 10 bases, leaving 11 bases not matched to a gene. The CDR3 covers 15 residues. The germline CDR1 and CDR2 sequences are SGHNT and YYREEE (reference sequence). Sequenced: PBMCs. This receptor was taken from a woman aged 45-65 years in good health and CMV-seronegative. The chain carries TRBV5-4 and TRBJ1-1, with 8 positions matching TRBD1. This CDR3 reads CASSLEGGTGSRAFF. Written as DNA, the CDR3 is TGTGCCAGCAGCTTGGAGGGGGGGACAGGATCGCGAGCTTTCTTT. The complete variable domain, with remaining parts taken from reference TRBV5-4 and TRBJ1-1, reads ETGVTQSPTHLIKTRGQQVTLRCSSQSGHNTVSWYQQALGQGPQFIFQYYREEENGRGNFPPRFSGLQFPNYSSELNVNALELDDSALYLCASSLEGGTGSRAFFGQGTRLTVV.